This entry is about one T cell receptor (beta chain). Its specificity is not known. Study findings and constraints: Tumor Treg TCRs overlapped most with tumor naive CD4+ cells.

TCRdb ran MiXCR on the 5' RACE reads and lists one entry per CDR3 protein. Of over 55,000 distinct CDR3 sequences listed, about 28% are singletons. This CDR3 spans 14 amino acids. The germline V and J ends were trimmed by 0 bases and 2 bases, with 6 bases remaining between them. Germline V CDR1 and CDR2: SGHTA, FQGNSA. The V call is TRBV7-2, the J call TRBJ2-3; D is undetermined. The receptor was isolated from a female donor with breast cancer. Sequenced: tumor-infiltrating memory CD4+ T cells sorted from the breast tumor. The subset was: memory CD4+ T cells, CD4+CD45RO+CD25-. This CDR3 reads CASSLAVITDTQYF. The CDR3 DNA is TGTGCCAGCAGCTTAGCGGTAATCACAGATACGCAGTATTTT. The full variable domain, completed using reference TRBV7-2 and TRBJ2-3, is GAGVSQSPSNKVTEKGKDVELRCDPISGHTALYWYRQSLGQGLEFLIYFQGNSAPDKSGLPSDRFSAERTGGSVSTLTIQRTQQEDSAVYLCASSLAVITDTQYFGPGTRLTVL.